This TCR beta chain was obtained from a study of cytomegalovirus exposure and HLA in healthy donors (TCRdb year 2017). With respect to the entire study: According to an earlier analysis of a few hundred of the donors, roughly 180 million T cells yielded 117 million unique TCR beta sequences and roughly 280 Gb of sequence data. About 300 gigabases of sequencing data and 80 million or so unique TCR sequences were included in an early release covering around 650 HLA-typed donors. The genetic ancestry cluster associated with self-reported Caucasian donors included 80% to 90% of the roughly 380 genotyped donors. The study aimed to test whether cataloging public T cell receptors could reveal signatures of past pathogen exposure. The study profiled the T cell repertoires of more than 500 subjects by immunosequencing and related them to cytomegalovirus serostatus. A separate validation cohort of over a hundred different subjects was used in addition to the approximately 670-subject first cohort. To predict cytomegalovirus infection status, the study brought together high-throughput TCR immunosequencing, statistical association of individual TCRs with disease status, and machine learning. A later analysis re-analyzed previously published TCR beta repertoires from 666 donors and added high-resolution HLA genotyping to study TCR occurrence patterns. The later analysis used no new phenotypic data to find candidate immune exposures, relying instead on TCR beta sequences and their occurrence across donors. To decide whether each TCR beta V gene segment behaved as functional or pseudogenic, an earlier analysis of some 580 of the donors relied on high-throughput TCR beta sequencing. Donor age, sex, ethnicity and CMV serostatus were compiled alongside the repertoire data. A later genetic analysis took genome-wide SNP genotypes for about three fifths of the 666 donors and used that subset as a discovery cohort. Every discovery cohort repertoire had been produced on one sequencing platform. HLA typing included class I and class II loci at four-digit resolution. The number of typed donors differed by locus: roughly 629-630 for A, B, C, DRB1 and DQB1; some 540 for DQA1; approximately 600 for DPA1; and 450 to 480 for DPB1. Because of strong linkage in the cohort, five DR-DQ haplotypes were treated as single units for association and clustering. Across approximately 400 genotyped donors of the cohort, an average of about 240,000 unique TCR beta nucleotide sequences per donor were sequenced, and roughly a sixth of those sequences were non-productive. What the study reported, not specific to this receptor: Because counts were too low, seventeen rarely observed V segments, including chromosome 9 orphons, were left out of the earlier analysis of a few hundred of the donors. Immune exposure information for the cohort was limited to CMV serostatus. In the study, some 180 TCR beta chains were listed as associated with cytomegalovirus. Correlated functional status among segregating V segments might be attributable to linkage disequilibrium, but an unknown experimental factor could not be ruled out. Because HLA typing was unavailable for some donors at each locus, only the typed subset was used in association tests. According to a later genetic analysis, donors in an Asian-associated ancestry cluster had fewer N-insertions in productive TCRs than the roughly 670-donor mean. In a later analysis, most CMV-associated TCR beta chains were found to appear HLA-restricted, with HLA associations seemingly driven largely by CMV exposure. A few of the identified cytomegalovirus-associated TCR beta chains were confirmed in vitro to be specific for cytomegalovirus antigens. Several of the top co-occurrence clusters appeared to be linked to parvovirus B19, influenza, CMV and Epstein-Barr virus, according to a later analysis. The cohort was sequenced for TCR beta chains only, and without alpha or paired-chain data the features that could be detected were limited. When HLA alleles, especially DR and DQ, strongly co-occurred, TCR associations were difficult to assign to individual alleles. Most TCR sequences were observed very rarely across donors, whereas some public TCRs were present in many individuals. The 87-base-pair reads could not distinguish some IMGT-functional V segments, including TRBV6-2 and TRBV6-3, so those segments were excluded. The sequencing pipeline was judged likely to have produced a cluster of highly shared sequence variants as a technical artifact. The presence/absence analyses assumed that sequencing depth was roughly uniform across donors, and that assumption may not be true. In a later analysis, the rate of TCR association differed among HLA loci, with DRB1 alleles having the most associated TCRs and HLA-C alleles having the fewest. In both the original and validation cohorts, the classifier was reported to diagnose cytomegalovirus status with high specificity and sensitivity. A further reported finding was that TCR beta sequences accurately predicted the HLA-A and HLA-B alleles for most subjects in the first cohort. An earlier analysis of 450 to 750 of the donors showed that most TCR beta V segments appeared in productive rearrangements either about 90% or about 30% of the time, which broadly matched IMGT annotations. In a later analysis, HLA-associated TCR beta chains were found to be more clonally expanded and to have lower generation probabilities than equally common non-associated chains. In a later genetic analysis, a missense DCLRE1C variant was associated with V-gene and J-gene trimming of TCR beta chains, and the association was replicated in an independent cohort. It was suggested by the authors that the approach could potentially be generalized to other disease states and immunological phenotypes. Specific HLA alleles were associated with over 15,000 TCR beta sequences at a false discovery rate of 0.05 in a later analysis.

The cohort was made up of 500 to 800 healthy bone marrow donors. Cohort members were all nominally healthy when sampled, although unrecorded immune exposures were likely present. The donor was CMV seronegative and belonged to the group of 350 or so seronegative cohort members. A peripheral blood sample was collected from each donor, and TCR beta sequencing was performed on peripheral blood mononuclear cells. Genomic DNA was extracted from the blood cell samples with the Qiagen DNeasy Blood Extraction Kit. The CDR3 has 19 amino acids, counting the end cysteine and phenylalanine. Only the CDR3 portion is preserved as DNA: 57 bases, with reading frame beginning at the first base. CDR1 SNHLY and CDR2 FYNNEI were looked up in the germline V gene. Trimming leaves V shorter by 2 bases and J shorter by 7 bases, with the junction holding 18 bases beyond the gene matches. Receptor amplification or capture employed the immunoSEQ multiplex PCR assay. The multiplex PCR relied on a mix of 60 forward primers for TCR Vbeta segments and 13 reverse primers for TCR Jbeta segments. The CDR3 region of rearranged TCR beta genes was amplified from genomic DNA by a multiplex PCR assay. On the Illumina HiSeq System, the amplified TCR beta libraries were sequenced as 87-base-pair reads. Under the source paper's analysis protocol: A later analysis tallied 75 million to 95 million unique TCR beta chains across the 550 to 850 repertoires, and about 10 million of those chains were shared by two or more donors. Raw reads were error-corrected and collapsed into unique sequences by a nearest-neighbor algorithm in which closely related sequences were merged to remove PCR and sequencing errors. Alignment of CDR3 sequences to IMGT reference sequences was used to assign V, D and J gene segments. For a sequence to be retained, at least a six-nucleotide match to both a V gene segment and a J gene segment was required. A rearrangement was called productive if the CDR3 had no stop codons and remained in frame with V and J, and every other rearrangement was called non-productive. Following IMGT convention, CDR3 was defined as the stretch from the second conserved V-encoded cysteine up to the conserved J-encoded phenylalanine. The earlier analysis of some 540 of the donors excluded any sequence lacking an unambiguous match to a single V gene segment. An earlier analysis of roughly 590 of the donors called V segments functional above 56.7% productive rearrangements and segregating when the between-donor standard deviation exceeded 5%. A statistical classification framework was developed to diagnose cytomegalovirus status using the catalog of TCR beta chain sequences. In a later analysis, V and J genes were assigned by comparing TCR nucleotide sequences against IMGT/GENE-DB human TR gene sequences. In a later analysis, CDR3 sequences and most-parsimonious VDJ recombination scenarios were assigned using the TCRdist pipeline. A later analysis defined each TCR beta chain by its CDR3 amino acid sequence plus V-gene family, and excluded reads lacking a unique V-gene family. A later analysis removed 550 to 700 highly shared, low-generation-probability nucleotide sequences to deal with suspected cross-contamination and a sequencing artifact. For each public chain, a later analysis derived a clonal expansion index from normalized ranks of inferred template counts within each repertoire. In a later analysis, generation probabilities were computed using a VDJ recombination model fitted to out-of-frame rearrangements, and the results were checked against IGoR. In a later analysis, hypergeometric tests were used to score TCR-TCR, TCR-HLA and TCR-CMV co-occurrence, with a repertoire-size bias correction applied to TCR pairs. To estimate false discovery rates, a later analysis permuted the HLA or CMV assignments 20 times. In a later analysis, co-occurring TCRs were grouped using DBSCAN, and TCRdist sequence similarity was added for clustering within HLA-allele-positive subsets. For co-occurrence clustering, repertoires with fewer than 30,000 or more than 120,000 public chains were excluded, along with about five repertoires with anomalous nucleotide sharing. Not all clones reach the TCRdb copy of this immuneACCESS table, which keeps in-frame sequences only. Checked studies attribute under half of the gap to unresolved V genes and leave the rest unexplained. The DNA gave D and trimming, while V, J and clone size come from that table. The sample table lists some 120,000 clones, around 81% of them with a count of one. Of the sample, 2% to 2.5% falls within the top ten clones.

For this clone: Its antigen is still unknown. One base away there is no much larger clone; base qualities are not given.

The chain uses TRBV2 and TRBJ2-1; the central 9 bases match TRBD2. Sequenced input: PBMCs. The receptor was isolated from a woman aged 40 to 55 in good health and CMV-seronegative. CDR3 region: CASSENSRGKAGGLNEQFF. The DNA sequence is TGTGCCAGCAGTGAAAACTCTAGGGGAAAGGCGGGAGGGCTAAATGAGCAGTTCTTC.